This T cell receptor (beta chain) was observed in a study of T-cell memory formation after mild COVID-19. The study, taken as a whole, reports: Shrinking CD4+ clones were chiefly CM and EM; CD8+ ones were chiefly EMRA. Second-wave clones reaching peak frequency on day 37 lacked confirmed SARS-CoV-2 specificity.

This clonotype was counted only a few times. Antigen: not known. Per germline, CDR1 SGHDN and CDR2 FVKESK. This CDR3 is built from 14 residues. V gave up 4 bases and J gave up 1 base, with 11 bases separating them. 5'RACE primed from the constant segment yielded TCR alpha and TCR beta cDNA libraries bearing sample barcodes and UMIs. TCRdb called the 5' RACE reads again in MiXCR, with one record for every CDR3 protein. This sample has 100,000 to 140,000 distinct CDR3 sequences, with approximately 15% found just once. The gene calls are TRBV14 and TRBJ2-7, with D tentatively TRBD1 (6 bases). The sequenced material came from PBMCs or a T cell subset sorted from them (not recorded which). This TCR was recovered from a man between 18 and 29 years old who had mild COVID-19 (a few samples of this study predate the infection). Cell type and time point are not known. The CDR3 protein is CASSPQGKSYEQYF. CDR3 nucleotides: TGTGCCAGCAGCCCCCAGGGGAAATCCTACGAGCAGTACTTC.